This TCR beta chain was captured in a study of T cell repertoires in cytomegalovirus infection. Via MiXCR, TCRdb re-called the reads, giving one row per CDR3 protein. This table holds fewer than 1,000,000 distinct CDR3 sequences, around 32% found once. This clonotype was recorded a few times. Its antigen is currently unknown. The germline gives CDR1 KGHDR, CDR2 SFDVKD. CDR3 length equals 16 residues. V lost 1 base, J lost 4 bases, and 12 bases lay in between. V and J are TRBV24-1 and TRBJ2-2; D not certain. The sequence was collected from a human donor in good health (CMV status not recorded). Some clones in this sample may be carry-over from other donors' samples. Specimen: cultured CD8+ T cells from PBMCs, collected from culture after CMV antigen stimulation. DNA for the CDR3: TGTGCCACCAGTGATTTAGGGCAGGACCCCACCGGGGAGCTGTTTTTT. Protein product: CATSDLGQDPTGELFF.